This T cell receptor (beta chain) stems from a study of CD8 T cells in ankylosing spondylitis. Study results and caveats: Characteristic, it appeared, of ankylosing spondylitis blood was a TCR beta motif of roughly eight highly homologous variants.

Making the TCR beta libraries involved quantitative 5'-RACE with molecular barcodes. Using its own MiXCR run on the 5' RACE reads, TCRdb lists one record per CDR3 protein. The sample has roughly 130,000 distinct CDR3 sequences, 12% to 15% seen once. There are 12 residues in the CDR3. Trimming removed 6 bases at V and 8 bases at J, with 11 bases between. Regarding this clonotype: Its antigen is not identified.

The chain employs TRBV12-3 or TRBV12-4 and TRBJ2-1; D not resolved. Material: blood, either unsorted or a sorted T cell fraction (not recorded which). The TCR sequence derives from a female donor with ankylosing spondylitis or in good health (not recorded which). This CDR3 is CASSLGPYEQFF. Written as DNA, the CDR3 is TGTGCCAGCAGCCTTGGGCCCTATGAGCAGTTCTTC.